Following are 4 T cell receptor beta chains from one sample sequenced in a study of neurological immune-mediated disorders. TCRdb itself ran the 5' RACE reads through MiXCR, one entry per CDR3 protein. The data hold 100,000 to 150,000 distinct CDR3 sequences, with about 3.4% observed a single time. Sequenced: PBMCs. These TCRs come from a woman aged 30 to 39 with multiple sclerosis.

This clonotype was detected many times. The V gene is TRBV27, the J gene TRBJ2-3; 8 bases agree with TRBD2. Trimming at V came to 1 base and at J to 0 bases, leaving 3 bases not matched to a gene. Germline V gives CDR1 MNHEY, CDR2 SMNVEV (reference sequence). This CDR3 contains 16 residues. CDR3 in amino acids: CASSLLPGGSTDTQYF. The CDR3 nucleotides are TGTGCCAGCAGTTTATTACCGGGAGGGAGCACAGATACGCAGTATTTT.

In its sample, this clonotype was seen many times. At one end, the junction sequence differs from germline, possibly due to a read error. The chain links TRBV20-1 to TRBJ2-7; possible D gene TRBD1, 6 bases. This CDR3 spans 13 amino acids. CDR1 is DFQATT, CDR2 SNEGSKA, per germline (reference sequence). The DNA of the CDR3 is TGCAGTGCTCGAGAGGGGGTAGCCTACGAGCAGTACTTC. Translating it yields CSAREGVAYEQYF.

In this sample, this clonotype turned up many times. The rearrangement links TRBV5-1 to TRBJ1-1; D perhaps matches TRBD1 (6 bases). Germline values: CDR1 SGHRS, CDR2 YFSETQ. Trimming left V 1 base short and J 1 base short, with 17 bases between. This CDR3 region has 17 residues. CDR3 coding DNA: TGCGCCAGCAGCTTGAGGCCCAGGGGCCAGGGGAACACTGAAGCTTTCTTT. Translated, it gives CASSLRPRGQGNTEAFF.

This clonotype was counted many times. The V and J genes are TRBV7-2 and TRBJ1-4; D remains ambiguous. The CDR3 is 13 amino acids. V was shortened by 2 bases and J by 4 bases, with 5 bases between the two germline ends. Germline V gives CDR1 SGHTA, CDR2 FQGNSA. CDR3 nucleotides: TGTGCCAGCAGCTTAATCCTTAATGAAAAACTGTTTTTT. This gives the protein CASSLILNEKLFF.